This TCR beta chain was captured in a study of shared clonotypes between healthy human individuals. Naive CD8 cells were CD45RO-negative, positively selected for CCR7, excluding terminally differentiated effector memory CD45RA+ cells. Overall study results and limits: Naive subsets usually exceeded memory subsets in estimated richness.

Germline V gene sequence: CDR1 MNHEY, CDR2 SMNVEV (reference sequence). V lost 8 bases to trimming and J lost 4 bases; unmatched junction nucleotides: 7. The CDR3 length is 13 residues. As concerns this clone: Antigen unknown.

In the authors' methods: As immunoSEQ supplied junction-only sequences (without quality scores), filtering differed. Repertoires were generated with immunoSEQ multiplex PCR, while TCRdb's copy carries only in-frame clones and drops some. For V, J and clone size, that table is used; D and trimming come from the DNA. Of about 2,200,000 clones listed, just over 90% are singletons. The clonotype originates from a man aged 18 to 30 in good health. Some clones in this sample may be carry-over from other donors' samples. The V call is TRBV27, the J call TRBJ1-2; 7 bases line up with TRBD1. The specimen was naive CD8+ T cells from PBMCs. CDR3 in amino acids: CASGDRAGYGYTF. The CDR3, as DNA: TGTGCCAGCGGTGACAGGGCCGGCTATGGCTACACCTTC.